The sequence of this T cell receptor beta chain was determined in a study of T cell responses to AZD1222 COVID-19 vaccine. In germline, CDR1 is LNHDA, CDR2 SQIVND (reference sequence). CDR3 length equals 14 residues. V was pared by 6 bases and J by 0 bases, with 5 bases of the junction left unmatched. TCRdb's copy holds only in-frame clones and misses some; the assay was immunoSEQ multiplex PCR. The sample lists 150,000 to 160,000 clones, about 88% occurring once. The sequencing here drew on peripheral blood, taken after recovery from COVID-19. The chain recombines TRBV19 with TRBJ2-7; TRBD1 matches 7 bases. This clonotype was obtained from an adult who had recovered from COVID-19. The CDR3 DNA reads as TGTGCCAGTAGGACACAGGGGAACTCCTACGAGCAGTACTTC. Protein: CASRTQGNSYEQYF.